This entry features one TCR beta chain sequence. The V segment lost 2 bases and the J segment 1 base; nucleotides outside the gene matches: 3. This CDR3 has 16 residues. The V gene's germline CDR1 is SGHRS and CDR2 YFSETQ. Only in-frame clones appear in the TCRdb table, and some are missing; sequencing was by immunoSEQ multiplex PCR. The sample contains about 160,000 clones, roughly nine tenths of which appear only once. The data derive from a study of blood T cell repertoires in COVID-19. For the study at large: Sites in the United States, Italy and Spain provided acute and convalescent COVID-19 samples. T cells, B-cell-depleted T cells, or PBMCs supplied cDNA or gDNA.

Sample: peripheral blood. This TCR derives from a man aged 55 to 70 with active or convalescent COVID-19. The chain couples TRBV5-1 to TRBJ2-2, with 9 bases matching TRBD2. CDR3 region: CASSFSGSLNTGELFF. CDR3 bases: TGCGCCAGCAGCTTTAGCGGGAGCCTGAACACCGGGGAGCTGTTTTTT.